These 5 T cell receptor beta chains were sequenced from one sample in a study of cytomegalovirus exposure and HLA in healthy donors. This PCR relied on a set of 60 Vbeta primers and 13 Jbeta primers. Profiled with immunoSEQ multiplex PCR; TCRdb holds only in-frame clones, not every one. The table includes about 69,000 clones, around 70% detected once. Sequenced input: PBMCs. The source is a woman aged 25 to 39 in good health and CMV-seronegative.

The chain joins TRBV4-1 to TRBJ1-2, with D perhaps matching TRBD1 (5 bases). The germline V gene has CDR1 MGHRA and CDR2 YSYEKL. V was shortened by 1 base and J by 6 bases, with 12 bases between the two germline ends. This CDR3 spans 14 amino acids. The CDR3 DNA follows: TGCGCCAGCAGCCAAGGGCCCAGGGTGGATGGCTACACCTTC. Amino acids: CASSQGPRVDGYTF.

The gene calls are TRBV5-1 and TRBJ1-3, with a possible D match to TRBD1 (5 bases). Trimming shortened V by 1 base and J by 0 bases, and 11 bases separated the two germline ends. Germline loops: CDR1 SGHRS, CDR2 YFSETQ. The CDR3 sequence is 16 residues long. The CDR3, as DNA: TGCGCCAGCAGCTTGAACCAGGGAACCTCTGGAAACACCATATATTTT. This translates into CASSLNQGTSGNTIYF.

The chain is built from TRBV5-1 and TRBJ2-7; 9 bases are a match to TRBD1. The trim removed 4 bases at V and 1 base at J, leaving 9 bases unmatched. Germline V gene lookup returns CDR1 SGHRS and CDR2 YFSETQ. This CDR3 spans 16 amino acids. CDR3 sequence reads: CASSTLRGTGSYEQYF. CDR3 DNA: TGCGCCAGCAGCACGCTGAGAGGGACAGGGTCCTACGAGCAGTACTTC.

This clone has only a few counts. The chain carries TRBV28 and TRBJ1-1, with unresolved D. The CDR3 contains 11 residues. Trimming removed 10 bases at V and 1 base at J, with 7 bases between. Per germline, CDR1 MDHEN and CDR2 SYDVKM. CDR3 nucleotide sequence: TGTGCCATCTACAGGAACACTGAAGCTTTCTTT. Encoded protein: CAIYRNTEAFF.

The genes are TRBV6-5 and TRBJ2-1; TRBD1 might be the D (5 bases). Germline CDR1 is MNHEY and CDR2 is SVGAGI. This CDR3 region has 14 residues. Trimming shortened V by 7 bases and J by 1 base, and 11 bases separated the two germline ends. The CDR3 DNA is TGTGCCAGCACCGACAGTTTATCCTACAATGAGCAGTTCTTC. This encodes CASTDSLSYNEQFF.